This T cell receptor beta chain originates from a study of CD4+ T cells in melanoma. Findings and limits, study-wide: Neoantigen-specific CD4+ T cells in melanoma reportedly had diverse differentiation states. CD8+ T cell, macrophage and B cell function reportedly correlated with neoantigen-specific CD4+ T cells.

TCRdb keeps only in-frame clones here, not all; method: immunoSEQ multiplex PCR. The sample lists roughly 15,000 clones; approximately 79% were seen once. In the case of this clone: Its matching antigen is unknown.

Germline CDR1 SQVTM, CDR2 ANQGSEA. The V end lost 4 bases, the J end lost 0 bases, and 13 bases lay between the germline ends. CDR3 length: 14 residues. This chain links TRBV29-1 with TRBJ2-7, with D perhaps being TRBD1 or TRBD2 (5 bases each). The clonotype comes from a human donor with melanoma. The sequenced sample consisted of cells from a culture (not recorded whether cultured in vitro). This CDR3 reads CSVAGARSSYEQYF. CDR3 nucleotide sequence: TGCAGCGTTGCCGGGGCTCGGAGCTCCTACGAGCAGTACTTC.